A selection of T cell receptor beta chains follows, all from one sample in a study of early T cells in non-severe SARS-CoV-2 infection. TCRdb passed the 5' RACE reads through MiXCR, listing each CDR3 protein once. The sample yields around 99,000 distinct CDR3 sequences, more than 9.5% seen once. Sequencing used whole blood. The receptor set was obtained from an adult who was a healthcare worker with PCR-confirmed SARS-CoV-2 infection or an uninfected control (not recorded which). The conserved cysteine and the conserved F or W are not part of the CDR3 here. Fields, in order: V gene, CDR3 length, CDR3 protein.

>TRBV5-1|13
ASIETGQPQETQY
>TRBV14|10
ASSLALGGYT
>TRBV18|18
ASSPISGTQVSPTSYEQY
>TRBV2|13
ASRKGLAGGYEQF
>TRBV6-2/TRBV6-3|12
ASTYQLAVGEQY
>TRBV6-2/TRBV6-3|12
ASSPDAGPYEQY
>TRBV2|13
ASSRFSGTSYEQY
>TRBV20-1|12
SAKRRGDTVEQF
>TRBV28|10
ASSPPGDSAF
>TRBV2|12
ASSAQREVNEQF
>TRBV18|12
ASSPPTRTEKLF
>TRBV29-1|10
SVEEFTDTQY
>TRBV10-3|9
AIRWNTEAF
>TRBV18|14
ASPKSPLEKNTEAF
>TRBV20-1|12
SARVFRGGDTIY
>TRBV12-5|17
ASGLGLSALARHSYEQY
>TRBV20-1|9
SASGPYEQY
>TRBV28|12
ASSPGMGTDTQY
>TRBV21-1|9
AGRPYNEQF
>TRBV7-9|11
ASSSSGTDTQY
>TRBV20-1|11
SAIRAGHYEQY
>TRBV19|12
ASRRTGVNQPQH
>TRBV5-1|14
ASSLGSNYLRYSQY
>TRBV4-1|14
ASSQEGKGRRAEQY
>TRBV27|11
AGSPLGQVLQF
>TRBV7-2|11
ASSWGSTDTQY
>TRBV4-3|21
ASGQVDRNSGRALRSATDTQY
>TRBV28|12
ASRPQPSGNTIY